This TCR beta chain emerged from a study of early stage breast cancer tumors. In the study overall: ER+/PR+/HER2- status applied to about 70% of the 16 invasive breast tumors. Points from the study as a whole: Comparing each tissue with blood distinguished tumor from normal in 14 of 16 patients. Chain pairing and CD4, CD8 or FOXP3 expression were not captured.

Blood replicates held 0.5 ug DNA, tumor or normal breast approximately 1.5 ug, two each. Produced via immunoSEQ multiplex PCR; TCRdb's table is partial and in-frame only. The sample includes approximately 11,000 clones, about two thirds of them seen just once. The CDR3 sequence is 12 residues long. Germline V CDR1 and CDR2: MNHEY, SVGAGI. The J segment lost 0 bases and the V segment lost 8 bases, leaving 1 base of the junction unmatched. Regarding this clone: The antigen is not known.

Material for sequencing was breast tumor tissue. J is TRBJ2-7 and V is TRBV6-5; 7 bases fit TRBD1. This clonotype was sampled from a person aged 35-50 years with breast cancer. The CDR3 reads CASGTVSYEQYF. The CDR3 region has the DNA TGTGCCAGCGGGACAGTCTCCTACGAGCAGTACTTC.